The entry below gives a single T cell receptor (beta chain) sequence along with its context. Its antigen is unknown. Within the sample, other DNA sequences also encode this same CDR3. The source of the sample is a study of shared clonotypes between healthy human individuals. Study-wide findings and caveats: Between several donors, naive CD4 clonotypes were shared at a level of around 4.9%. Sorted-subset sequencing was shown by rarefaction to be incomplete despite large depth.

Only in-frame clones appear in the TCRdb table, and some are missing; sequencing was by immunoSEQ multiplex PCR. Of around 650,000 clones in the sample, roughly 96% were seen once. Terminally differentiated effector memory CD45RA+ cells were left out of the naive CD8 fraction, which was CD45RO-negative and positively selected for CCR7. Germline CDR1 is SEHNR and CDR2 is FQNEAQ (reference sequence). Trimming removed 3 bases at V and 2 bases at J, with 4 bases between. There are 12 residues in the CDR3. The V and J genes are TRBV7-9 and TRBJ1-1, with D hard to call. The source is a woman between 25 and 40 years old in good health. The sample comprised naive CD8+ T cells sorted from blood. DNA of the CDR3: TGTGCCAGCAGCTTGGAAAACACTGAAGCTTTCTTT. Its protein is CASSLENTEAFF.